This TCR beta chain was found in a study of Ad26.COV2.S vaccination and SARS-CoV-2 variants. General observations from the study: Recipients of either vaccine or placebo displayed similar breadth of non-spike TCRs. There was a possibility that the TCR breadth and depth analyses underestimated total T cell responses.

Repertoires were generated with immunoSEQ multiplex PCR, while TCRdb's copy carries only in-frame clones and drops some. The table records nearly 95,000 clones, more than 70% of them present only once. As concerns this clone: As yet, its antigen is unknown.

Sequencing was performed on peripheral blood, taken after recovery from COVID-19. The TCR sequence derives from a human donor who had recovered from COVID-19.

The CDR3 DNA reads TGTGCCACCAGCAGAGATAGCGGGGCTGAAAAACTGTTTTTT. Translated: CATSRDSGAEKLFF. This rearrangement joins TRBV15 to TRBJ1-4, with D perhaps TRBD1 (5 bases). Germline values: CDR1 LNHNV, CDR2 YYDKDF (reference sequence). Trimming took 0 bases from V and 7 from J, leaving 9 bases between them. This CDR3 is built from 14 residues. Combining the CDR3 with reference TRBV15 and TRBJ1-4 gives the whole variable domain DAMVIQNPRYQVTQFGKPVTLSCSQTLNHNVMYWYQQKSSQAPKLLFHYYDKDFNNEADTPDNFQSRRPNTSFCFLDIRSPGLGDTAMYLCATSRDSGAEKLFFGSGTQLSVL.